These 9 T cell receptor beta chains were all obtained from the same sample, sequenced in a study of T-cell memory formation after mild COVID-19. One entry per CDR3 protein results from TCRdb running MiXCR on the 5' RACE reads. The table lists some 300,000 distinct CDR3 sequences, roughly 20% of them singletons. The source material was PBMCs or a T cell subset sorted from them (not recorded which). The receptors were gathered from a man aged 18-30 years who had mild COVID-19 (a few samples of this study predate the infection). Cell type and time point are not known.

There are a few counts of this clonotype. The genes are TRBV9 and TRBJ2-3; D possibly corresponds to TRBD2 (6 bases). The germline V and J ends were trimmed by 4 bases and 2 bases, with 14 bases remaining between them. CDR3 size: 15 residues. The germline CDR1 and CDR2 sequences are SGDLS and YYNGEE. As DNA, the CDR3 is TGTGCCAGCAGCATGAAAGCGGGCCACACAGATACGCAGTATTTT. It codes for CASSMKAGHTDTQYF.

This chain connects TRBV4-1 to TRBJ1-5; D is perhaps TRBD1 (6 bases). Deletions cut 5 bases from V and 3 bases from J, with 17 bases between. The CDR3 spans 16 residues. Germline CDR1 reads MGHRA; CDR2 reads YSYEKL. CDR3 nucleotide sequence: TGCGCCAGCAGCTTCATAGGGGGTTTGGTCAATCAGCCCCAGCATTTT. Amino acids: CASSFIGGLVNQPQHF.

The gene calls are TRBV10-1 and TRBJ2-3; maybe TRBD2 (6 bases). V lost 2 bases, J lost 7 bases, and 13 bases lay in between. The CDR3 is 14 amino acids. CDR1 is WNHNN, CDR2 SYGVQD, per germline (reference sequence). CDR3 in amino acids: CASSEASALNTQYF. The DNA of the CDR3 is TGCGCCAGCAGTGAGGCTAGCGCCTTAAATACGCAGTATTTT.

The chain recombines TRBV7-9 with TRBJ2-1; D gene unclear. The V end was cut by 1 base, the J end by 7 bases, with 8 bases between. Germline CDR1 reads SEHNR; CDR2 reads FQNEAQ (reference sequence). The CDR3 is made up of 13 amino acids. CDR3 nucleotide sequence: TGTGCCAGCAGCTTAGTGTTGATAAATGAGCAGTTCTTC. Residues: CASSLVLINEQFF.

The V call is TRBV5-1, the J call TRBJ1-4; no firm D call. V was pared by 5 bases and J by 5 bases, with 7 bases between. The CDR3 spans 12 residues. The germline V gene has CDR1 SGHRS and CDR2 YFSETQ. CDR3 residues: CASRRQNEKLFF. For the CDR3, the DNA is TGCGCCAGCAGACGGCAAAATGAAAAACTGTTTTTT.

Ten or more counts support this clonotype. The rearrangement uses TRBV6-4 and TRBJ2-3; weak D call: TRBD2 (7 bases). Trimming took 2 bases from V and 0 from J, leaving 9 bases between them. Germline loops: CDR1 MRHNA, CDR2 SNTAGT. The CDR3 has 15 residues. The CDR3 DNA reads as TGTGCCAGCAGTGACGGGGGGGCTAGCACAGATACGCAGTATTTT. Translation gives CASSDGGASTDTQYF.

This clonotype occurred many times. The rearrangement uses TRBV4-3 and TRBJ1-2; 10 bases align to TRBD1. Germline V gives CDR1 LGHNA, CDR2 YSLEER. Trimming at V came to 4 bases and at J to 4 bases, leaving 0 bases not matched to a gene. The CDR3 is 13 residues long. The CDR3 DNA follows: TGCGCCAGCAGCCGGACAGGGGGCTATGGCTACACCTTC. As protein: CASSRTGGYGYTF.

A few counts support this clonotype. This CDR3 reads CASRPGAFEQYF. CDR3 in DNA: TGTGCCAGCAGGCCGGGGGCGTTTGAGCAGTACTTC. The gene calls are TRBV6-1 and TRBJ2-7; the D call may be TRBD1 or TRBD2 (6 bases each). Germline V gene data show CDR1 as MNHNS and CDR2 as SASEGT. Trimming removed 6 bases from V and 7 bases from J, with 13 bases in between. CDR3 size: 12 residues.

The chain combines TRBV5-1 with TRBJ1-1; D might be TRBD1 (6 bases). V was trimmed by 0 bases and J by 7 bases, leaving 13 bases between them. The CDR3 spans 14 residues. CDR1 and CDR2 from the germline V gene are SGHRS and YFSETQ. The DNA of the CDR3 is TGCGCCAGCAGCTTGGACAGGGCTACCCTTGAAGCTTTCTTT. Translation: CASSLDRATLEAFF.